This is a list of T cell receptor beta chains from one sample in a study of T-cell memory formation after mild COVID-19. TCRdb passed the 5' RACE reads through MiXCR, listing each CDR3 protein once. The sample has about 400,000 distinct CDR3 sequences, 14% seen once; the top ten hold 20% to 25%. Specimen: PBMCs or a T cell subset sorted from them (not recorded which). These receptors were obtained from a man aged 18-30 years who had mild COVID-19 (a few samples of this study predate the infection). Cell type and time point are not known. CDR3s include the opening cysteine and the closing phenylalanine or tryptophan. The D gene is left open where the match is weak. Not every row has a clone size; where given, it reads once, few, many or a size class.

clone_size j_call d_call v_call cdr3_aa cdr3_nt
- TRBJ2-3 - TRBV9 CASSVESQASTDTQYF TGTGCCAGCAGCGTAGAGTCCCAGGCGAGCACAGATACGCAGTATTTT
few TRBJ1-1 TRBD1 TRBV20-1 CSASTGQDEAFF TGCAGTGCTAGTACCGGACAGGATGAAGCTTTCTTT
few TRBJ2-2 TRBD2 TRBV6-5 CASKGQGLAGIGELFF TGTGCCAGCAAGGGTCAGGGACTAGCGGGGATCGGGGAGCTGTTTTTT
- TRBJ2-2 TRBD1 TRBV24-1 CATGTGSVGELFF TGTGCCACTGGGACAGGGTCGGTCGGGGAGCTGTTTTTT
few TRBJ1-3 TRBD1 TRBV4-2 CASSQDEQGTGNTIYF TGTGCCAGCAGCCAAGATGAACAGGGGACTGGAAACACCATATATTTT
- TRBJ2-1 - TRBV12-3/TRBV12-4 CASRGTSLPYNEQFF TGTGCCTCCCGGGGGACGTCTCTTCCCTACAATGAGCAGTTCTTC
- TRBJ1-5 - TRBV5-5 CASSFRGELAQPQHF TGTGCCAGCAGCTTTCGCGGGGAGTTAGCTCAGCCCCAGCATTTT
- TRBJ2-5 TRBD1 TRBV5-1 CASRTRMTGEETQYF TGCGCCAGCAGGACGCGCATGACAGGGGAAGAGACCCAGTACTTC
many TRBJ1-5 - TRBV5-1 CASSFESFGNQPQHF TGCGCCAGCAGCTTTGAGTCTTTTGGCAATCAGCCCCAGCATTTT
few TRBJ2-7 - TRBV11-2 CASSLVLGAGYLSEQYF TGTGCCAGCAGCTTAGTCCTGGGGGCCGGATACCTTTCTGAGCAGTACTTC
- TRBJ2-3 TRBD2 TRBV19 CASSISSGGAVVGTDTQYF TGTGCCAGTAGTATCTCTAGCGGGGGGGCTGTGGTCGGCACAGATACGCAGTATTTT
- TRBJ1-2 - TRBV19 CASSSGRADGYTF TGTGCCAGTAGTTCGGGCAGGGCGGATGGCTACACCTTC
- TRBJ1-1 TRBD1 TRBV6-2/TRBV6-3 CASSNRTGGIWAFF TGTGCCAGCAGTAACCGGACAGGGGGGATCTGGGCTTTCTTT
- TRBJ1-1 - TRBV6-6 CASSYGSDTEAFF TGTGCCAGCAGTTATGGGTCGGACACTGAAGCTTTCTTT
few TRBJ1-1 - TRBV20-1 CSASRGKLGTEAFF TGCAGTGCTAGTAGAGGGAAGTTAGGCACTGAAGCTTTCTTT
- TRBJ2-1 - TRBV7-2 CASSAYPLSPRGPEQFF TGTGCCAGCAGCGCCTACCCACTGAGCCCGCGGGGGCCCGAGCAGTTCTTC
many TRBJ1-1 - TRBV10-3 CAISESIREGPEAFF TGTGCCATCAGTGAGTCGATTCGGGAGGGGCCTGAAGCTTTCTTT
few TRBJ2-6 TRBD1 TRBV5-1 CASSPSGTVFSGANVLTF TGCGCCAGCAGCCCTTCCGGGACAGTTTTCTCTGGGGCCAACGTCCTGACTTTC
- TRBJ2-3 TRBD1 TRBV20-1 CSASRDRFRDTQYF TGCAGTGCTAGCCGGGACAGGTTTCGAGATACGCAGTATTTT
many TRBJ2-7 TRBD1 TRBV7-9 CASSRNLRSGGAKNEQYF TGTGCCAGCAGCCGTAACCTGCGATCAGGGGGCGCAAAGAACGAGCAGTACTTC
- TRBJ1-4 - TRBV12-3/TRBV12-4 CASSLRPPGVGWSFF TGTGCCAGCAGTTTGCGGCCTCCGGGGGTCGGATGGTCGTTTTTT
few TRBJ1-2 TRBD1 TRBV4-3 CASSPQGARYGYTF TGCGCCAGCAGCCCACAGGGGGCGCGCTATGGCTACACCTTC
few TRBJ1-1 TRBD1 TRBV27 CASSSRQGTLNTEAFF TGTGCCAGCAGTTCAAGACAGGGAACCCTGAACACTGAAGCTTTCTTT
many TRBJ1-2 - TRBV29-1 CSAGTSGGGYTF TGCAGCGCAGGGACATCGGGGGGTGGCTACACCTTC
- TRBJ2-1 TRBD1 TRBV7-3 CASSAGQGAYNEQFF TGTGCCAGCAGCGCGGGACAGGGGGCCTACAATGAGCAGTTCTTC
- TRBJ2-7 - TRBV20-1 CSASGVSSYEQYF TGCAGTGCTAGCGGGGTAAGCTCCTACGAGCAGTACTTC
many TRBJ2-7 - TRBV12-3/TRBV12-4 CASSSASSYYEQYF TGTGCCAGCAGTTCGGCTAGCAGTTACTACGAGCAGTACTTC
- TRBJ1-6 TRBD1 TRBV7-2 CASSPTGMSNSPLHF TGTGCCAGCAGCCCGACAGGGATGTCGAATTCACCCCTCCACTTT
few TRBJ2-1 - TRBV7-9 CASSRSSSYNEQFF TGTGCCAGCAGCCGCTCGAGCTCCTACAATGAGCAGTTCTTC
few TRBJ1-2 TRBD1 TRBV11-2 CASSREYYRGEGYTF TGTGCCAGCAGCCGCGAATATTACAGGGGCGAGGGCTACACCTTC
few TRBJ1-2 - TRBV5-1 CASSTGGGQNGYTF TGCGCCAGCAGCACAGGAGGGGGGCAGAATGGCTACACCTTC
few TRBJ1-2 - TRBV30 CAWKGGGYGYTF TGTGCCTGGAAGGGCGGCGGCTATGGCTACACCTTC
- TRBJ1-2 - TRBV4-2 CASLDRVYGYTF TGTGCCAGCCTTGACCGTGTCTATGGCTACACCTTC
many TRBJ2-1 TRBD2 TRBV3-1 CASRPGGGPYNEQFF TGTGCCAGCAGGCCTGGGGGGGGACCCTACAATGAGCAGTTCTTC
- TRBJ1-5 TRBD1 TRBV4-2 CASSHNRGNQPQHF TGTGCCAGCAGCCATAACAGGGGGAATCAGCCCCAGCATTTT
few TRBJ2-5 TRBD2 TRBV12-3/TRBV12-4 CASSFTSGGGTQYF TGTGCCAGCAGTTTTACTAGCGGGGGTGGGACCCAGTACTTC
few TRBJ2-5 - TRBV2 CASSRLELLRGSTETQYF TGTGCCAGCAGCCGACTGGAATTGCTTAGGGGGAGCACGGAGACCCAGTACTTC
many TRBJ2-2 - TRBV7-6 CASSLLLPGQNTGELFF TGTGCCAGCAGCTTACTTCTTCCGGGACAGAACACCGGGGAGCTGTTTTTT
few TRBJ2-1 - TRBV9 CASSVVGGRGNEQFF TGTGCCAGCAGCGTAGTGGGGGGCAGGGGCAATGAGCAGTTCTTC
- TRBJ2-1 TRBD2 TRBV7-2 CASSSSSGESFF TGTGCCAGCAGCTCGTCTAGCGGGGAGTCGTTCTTC
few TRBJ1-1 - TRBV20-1 CSATGEVENTEAFF TGCAGTGCCACCGGCGAGGTGGAGAACACTGAAGCTTTCTTT
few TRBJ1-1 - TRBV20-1 CSARSTTGNTEAFF TGCAGTGCTAGATCCACGACAGGGAACACTGAAGCTTTCTTT